This entry lists 2 T cell receptor beta chains sequenced from one sample in a study of blood T cell repertoires in COVID-19. Data came from immunoSEQ multiplex PCR; TCRdb stores just in-frame clones and leaves some out. The table shows about 410,000 clones, with around 91% occurring only once. Sequenced input: PBMCs or T cells enriched from blood (not recorded which). These receptors originate from a young man who had recovered from COVID-19.

The rearrangement uses TRBV7-2 and TRBJ1-1, with 7 bases lining up with TRBD1. This CDR3 is 13 amino acids long. V lost 2 bases, J lost 5 bases, and 2 bases stayed unmatched. CDR1 is SGHTA, CDR2 FQGNSA, per germline. In nucleotides, the CDR3 is TGTGCCAGCAGCTTACAGGGGGTTACTGAAGCTTTCTTT. Protein: CASSLQGVTEAFF.

This rearrangement joins TRBV9 to TRBJ2-1; tentatively, D is TRBD2 (6 bases). V gave up 0 bases and J gave up 9 bases, with 19 bases separating them. The V gene's germline CDR1 is SGDLS and CDR2 YYNGEE. The CDR3 length is 16 residues. CDR3 sequence (DNA): TGTGCCAGCAGCGTAGAAGGAACTAGCAGTACTGGTGAGCAGTTCTTC. Translated, it gives CASSVEGTSSTGEQFF. The full variable domain, rest sourced from reference TRBV9 and TRBJ2-1, is DSGVTQTPKHLITATGQRVTLRCSPRSGDLSVYWYQQSLDQGLQFLIQYYNGEERAKGNILERFSAQQFPDLHSELNLSSLELGDSALYFCASSVEGTSSTGEQFFGPGTRLTVL.